One sample yielded the 17 T cell receptor beta chains listed below, sequenced in a study of shared clonotypes between healthy human individuals. Only in-frame clones appear in the TCRdb table, and some are missing; sequencing was by immunoSEQ multiplex PCR. The sample yields over a million clones, about 80% seen once. Sequencing used memory CD4+ T cells from PBMCs. Subset specified: CD45RA-negative fraction. The receptors stem from a man aged 18-30 years in good health. Some clones in this sample may be carry-over from other donors' samples.

The CDR3 loop reads CASSSSRRQPQHF. CDR3 DNA sequence: TGTGCCAGCAGCTCTAGCCGGCGTCAGCCCCAGCATTTT. The chain combines TRBV6-5 with TRBJ1-5; D gene unclear. Germline CDR1 and CDR2: MNHEY and SVGAGI. This CDR3 region has 13 residues. Trimming cost V 6 bases and J 6 bases, with 12 bases left between them.

The J gene is TRBJ2-5, the V gene TRBV29-1, with a weak D call TRBD1 (7 bases). Germline V gives CDR1 SQVTM, CDR2 ANQGSEA. The CDR3 runs 13 residues. V was trimmed by 6 bases and J by 4 bases, leaving 15 bases between them. CDR3 DNA: TGCAGCGTCCGACAGGGAGGTGGAGAGACCCAGTACTTC. This translates into CSVRQGGGETQYF.

A few counts support this clone. This rearrangement joins TRBV4-2 to TRBJ1-5; unclear D gene. Germline V gene lookup returns CDR1 LGHNA and CDR2 YNFKEQ. The CDR3 has 17 residues. V was pared by 1 base and J by 0 bases, with 13 bases between. CDR3 in amino acids: CASSQGASSYSNQPQHF. The CDR3 DNA is TGTGCCAGCAGCCAAGGGGCCAGCAGCTATAGCAATCAGCCCCAGCATTTT.

The chain uses TRBV9 and TRBJ2-5; 14 nucleotides line up with TRBD2. CDR3 length equals 15 residues. Germline-derived CDR1 and CDR2 are SGDLS and YYNGEE. The trim removed 4 bases at V and 5 bases at J, leaving 4 bases unmatched. The CDR3 DNA follows: TGTGCCAGCAGCCTCAGGACTAGCGGGAGGGAGACCCAGTACTTC. It yields the protein CASSLRTSGRETQYF. The full variable domain, rest sourced from reference TRBV9 and TRBJ2-5, is DSGVTQTPKHLITATGQRVTLRCSPRSGDLSVYWYQQSLDQGLQFLIQYYNGEERAKGNILERFSAQQFPDLHSELNLSSLELGDSALYFCASSLRTSGRETQYFGPGTRLLVL.

As regards this clone: It differs at one base from a far larger clone, so likely a read error. The V and J genes are TRBV28 and TRBJ2-3; D perhaps matches TRBD1 (6 bases). CDR1 is MDHEN, CDR2 SYDVKM, per germline. The V end was cut by 7 bases, the J end by 7 bases, with 21 bases between. The CDR3 length is 15 residues. The CDR3, as DNA: TGTGCCAGCACCAGGACTGGGGGCTTAGGGAATACGCAGTATTTT. Its protein is CASTRTGGLGNTQYF.

At least ten counts were recorded for this clone. This chain connects TRBV30 to TRBJ1-5; D is ambiguous. Germline assignment: CDR1 GTSNPN and CDR2 SVGIG (reference sequence). The V and J ends lost 0 bases and 0 bases respectively, with 18 bases between them. The CDR3 runs to 18 residues. The CDR3 coding sequence is TGTGCCTGGAGTGTCGATTCGAGCAGGCCCAATAGCAATCAGCCCCAGCATTTT. Translating it yields CAWSVDSSRPNSNQPQHF. Looking up the rest from reference TRBV30 and TRBJ1-5 gives the full variable domain: SQTIHQWPATLVQPVGSPLSLECTVEGTSNPNLYWYRQAAGRGLQLLFYSVGIGQISSEVPQNLSASRPQDRQFILSSKKLLLSDSGFYLCAWSVDSSRPNSNQPQHFGDGTRLSIL.

The chain uses TRBV7-3 and TRBJ2-1; 15 bases map to TRBD2. The CDR3 extends over 15 amino acids. The germline V gene has CDR1 SGHTA and CDR2 FQGTGA. V shed 5 bases, J shed 7 bases, and the junction held 3 bases outside the gene matches. Written as DNA, the CDR3 is TGTGCCAGCAGCAAAGGGACTAGCGGGAGGAATGAGCAGTTCTTC. This encodes CASSKGTSGRNEQFF.

This chain uses TRBV11-1 with TRBJ2-2; 8 bases map to TRBD2. CDR3 length equals 15 residues. CDR1 is SGHAT, CDR2 FQDESV, per germline (reference sequence). Unmatched junction bases numbered 2, after V lost 5 bases and J lost 0 bases. The CDR3 here is CASSTSGANTGELFF. As DNA, the CDR3 is TGTGCCAGCAGCACTAGCGGAGCGAACACCGGGGAGCTGTTTTTT.

This clone was counted between two and nine times. The chain uses TRBV5-1 and TRBJ1-4, with 7 bases lining up with TRBD1. The CDR3 length is 12 residues. Trimming removed 0 bases from V and 11 bases from J; junction bases left unmatched: 1. From germline, CDR1 is SGHRS and CDR2 YFSETQ. Here the CDR3 DNA reads TGCGCCAGCAGCTTGGGACAGGGTAAACTGTTTTTT. It specifies CASSLGQGKLFF.

The chain joins TRBV13 to TRBJ1-1, with D unresolved. Trimming took off 7 bases at V and 1 base at J, with 13 bases between the two ends. CDR3 length: 14 residues. Germline V gives CDR1 PRHDT, CDR2 FYEKMQ (reference sequence). The DNA for the CDR3 is TGTGCCAGCACCCGAAAGTACACGAACACTGAAGCTTTCTTT. Its translation: CASTRKYTNTEAFF.

About this clone itself: One end of the junction fails to match germline, which may point to a read error. Other DNA sequences from this sample encode an identical CDR3 as well. The chain uses TRBV7-9 and TRBJ2-2; D is uncertain. Per germline, CDR1 SEHNR and CDR2 FQNEAQ (reference sequence). The CDR3 consists of 13 residues. CDR3 in DNA: TGCGCCAGCAAGTCCATAAACACCGGGGAGCTGTTTTTT. Protein product: CASKSINTGELFF. The variable domain in full, with the rest retrieved from reference TRBV7-9 and TRBJ2-2, is DTGVSQNPRHKITKRGQNVTFRCDPISEHNRLYWYRQTLGQGPEFLTYFQNEAQLEKSRLLSDRFSAERPKGSFSTLEIQRTEQGDSAMYLCASKSINTGELFFGEGSRLTVL.

Worth noting for this clone: Other DNA sequences in the same sample also yield this CDR3. The genes are TRBV28 and TRBJ1-4; tentatively, D is TRBD1 (5 bases). This CDR3 contains 14 residues. V lost 3 bases to trimming and J lost 3 bases, with 8 bases between them. Germline V lookup: CDR1 MDHEN, CDR2 SYDVKM. The CDR3 DNA follows: TGTGCCAGCAGTTTTCGGGGGTCTAATGAAAAACTGTTTTTT. Translation: CASSFRGSNEKLFF. Full variable domain (rest looked up from reference TRBV28 and TRBJ1-4): DVKVTQSSRYLVKRTGEKVFLECVQDMDHENMFWYRQDPGLGLRLIYFSYDVKMKEKGDIPEGYSVSREKKERFSLILESASTNQTSMYLCASSFRGSNEKLFFGSGTQLSVL.

The genes are TRBV7-2 and TRBJ2-1; D ambiguous. CDR3 length: 16 amino acids. Germline CDR1 and CDR2: SGHTA and FQGNSA. V was cut by 1 base and J by 9 bases, with 19 bases left in between. The CDR3: CASSLDSTVGTIEQFF. DNA of the CDR3: TGTGCCAGCAGCTTAGATAGCACAGTGGGTACAATTGAGCAGTTCTTC.

V is TRBV5-1 and J is TRBJ2-1, with TRBD1 matching 10 bases. The V gene's germline CDR1 is SGHRS and CDR2 YFSETQ. CDR3 length: 15 residues. V trimming: 3 bases; J trimming: 8 bases; junction bases outside the gene matches: 8. In DNA form, the CDR3 reads TGCGCCAGCAGCTGGGGACAGGGGAGGTGGGATGAGCAGTTCTTC. Translated: CASSWGQGRWDEQFF.

The chain is built from TRBV30 and TRBJ2-3; D is undetermined. Trimming pared 2 bases from V and 10 bases from J, leaving 16 bases between. Germline V gene sequence: CDR1 GTSNPN, CDR2 SVGIG (reference sequence). CDR3 size: 13 residues. Written as DNA, the CDR3 is TGTGCCTGGAGTACCTCATATTTGGACCCGCAGTATTTT. As protein: CAWSTSYLDPQYF. Complete variable domain (other parts from reference TRBV30 and TRBJ2-3): SQTIHQWPATLVQPVGSPLSLECTVEGTSNPNLYWYRQAAGRGLQLLFYSVGIGQISSEVPQNLSASRPQDRQFILSSKKLLLSDSGFYLCAWSTSYLDPQYFGPGTRLTVL.

As for this clone: A much larger clone lies a single base off, so this may be a read error. Within the sample, other DNA sequences also encode this same CDR3. The chain uses TRBV4-1 and TRBJ1-2; TRBD1 agrees at 8 bases. With 1 base clipped from V and 2 bases from J, the junction kept 0 bases outside the gene matches. The CDR3 is made up of 14 amino acids. The V gene's germline CDR1 is MGHRA and CDR2 YSYEKL. CDR3 in DNA: TGCGCCAGCAGCCAAGGGACAGGGAACTATGGCTACACCTTC. Its translation is CASSQGTGNYGYTF.

The V gene is TRBV5-1, the J gene TRBJ2-1, with 10 bases fitting TRBD1. The CDR3 contains 14 residues. The germline gives CDR1 SGHRS, CDR2 YFSETQ. The ends lost 9 bases at V and 4 bases at J; junction bases unmatched: 7. CDR3 loop: CATRRTGGYNEQFF. The CDR3 nucleotides read TGCGCCACCCGTCGGACAGGGGGGTACAATGAGCAGTTCTTC.